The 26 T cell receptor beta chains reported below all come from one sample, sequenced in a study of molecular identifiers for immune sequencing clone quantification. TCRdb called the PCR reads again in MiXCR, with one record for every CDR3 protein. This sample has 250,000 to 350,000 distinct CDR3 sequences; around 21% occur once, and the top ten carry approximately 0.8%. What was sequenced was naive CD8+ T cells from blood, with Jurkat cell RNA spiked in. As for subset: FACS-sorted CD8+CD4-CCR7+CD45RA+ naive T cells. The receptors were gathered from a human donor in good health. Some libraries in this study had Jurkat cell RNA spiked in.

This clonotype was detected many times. The chain's CDR3 is CASSPPTGGSTYSNQPQHF. CDR3 in DNA: TGTGCCAGCAGTCCCCCCACAGGGGGCTCTACTTATAGCAATCAGCCCCAGCATTTT. V gene TRBV27 combines with J gene TRBJ1-5; TRBD1 agrees at 9 bases. The J segment lost 0 bases and the V segment lost 5 bases, leaving 14 bases of the junction unmatched. The CDR3 loop spans 19 amino acids. Germline CDR1 reads MNHEY; CDR2 reads SMNVEV (reference sequence).

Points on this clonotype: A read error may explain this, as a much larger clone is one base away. CDR3 coding DNA: TGTGCCAGCAGTGCCGGGACTAGCGGGAAGGCCCTGAATGAGCAGTTCTTC. It codes for CASSAGTSGKALNEQFF. This chain connects TRBV2 to TRBJ2-1; 13 bases are shared with TRBD2. Germline CDR1 reads SNHLY; CDR2 reads FYNNEI. This CDR3 has 17 residues. V trimming: 4 bases; J trimming: 7 bases; junction bases outside the gene matches: 10.

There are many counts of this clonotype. CDR3 protein: CASSSQRTDQETQYF. The CDR3 region has the DNA TGTGCCAGCAGTTCACAGAGGACGGACCAAGAGACCCAGTACTTC. This sequence joins TRBV28 and TRBJ2-5, with unresolved D. This CDR3 comprises 15 residues. V was trimmed by 4 bases and J by 0 bases, leaving 12 bases between them. Germline V lookup: CDR1 MDHEN, CDR2 SYDVKM. The entire variable domain, with the rest obtained from reference TRBV28 and TRBJ2-5, is as follows: DVKVTQSSRYLVKRTGEKVFLECVQDMDHENMFWYRQDPGLGLRLIYFSYDVKMKEKGDIPEGYSVSREKKERFSLILESASTNQTSMYLCASSSQRTDQETQYFGPGTRLLVL.

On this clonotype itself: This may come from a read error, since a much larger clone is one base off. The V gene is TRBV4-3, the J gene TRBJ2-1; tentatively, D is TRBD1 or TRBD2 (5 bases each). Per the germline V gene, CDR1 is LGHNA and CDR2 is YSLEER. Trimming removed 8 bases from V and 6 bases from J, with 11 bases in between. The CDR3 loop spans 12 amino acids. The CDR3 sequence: CASGGSLNEQFF. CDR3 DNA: TGCGCCAGCGGGGGATCCCTCAATGAGCAGTTCTTC.

CDR3 region: CASRGTSGTNTGELFF. The CDR3 bases are TGTGCCAGCAGAGGGACTAGCGGGACGAACACCGGGGAGCTGTTTTTT. The rearrangement links TRBV2 to TRBJ2-2; 13 bases align to TRBD2. Per the germline V gene, CDR1 is SNHLY and CDR2 is FYNNEI. Trimming took 6 bases from V and 0 from J; bases not matched to a gene: 1. The CDR3 is 16 amino acids.

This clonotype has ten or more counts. In nucleotides, the CDR3 is TGTGCCAGCAGTCCCAACAGGGATCAGCCCCAGCATTTT. As protein: CASSPNRDQPQHF. The gene calls are TRBV27 and TRBJ1-5; possibly TRBD1 for D (6 bases). The CDR3 is made up of 13 amino acids. Germline values: CDR1 MNHEY, CDR2 SMNVEV (reference sequence). Trimming left V 5 bases short and J 5 bases short, with 10 bases between.

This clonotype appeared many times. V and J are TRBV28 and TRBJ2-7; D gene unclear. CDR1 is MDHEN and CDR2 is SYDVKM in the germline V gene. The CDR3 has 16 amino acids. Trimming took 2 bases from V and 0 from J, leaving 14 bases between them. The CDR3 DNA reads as TGTGCCAGCAGTTTAGCGTTGTTCGCGAGCTCCTACGAGCAGTACTTC. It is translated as CASSLALFASSYEQYF. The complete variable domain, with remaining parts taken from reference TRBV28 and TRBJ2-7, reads DVKVTQSSRYLVKRTGEKVFLECVQDMDHENMFWYRQDPGLGLRLIYFSYDVKMKEKGDIPEGYSVSREKKERFSLILESASTNQTSMYLCASSLALFASSYEQYFGPGTRLTVT.

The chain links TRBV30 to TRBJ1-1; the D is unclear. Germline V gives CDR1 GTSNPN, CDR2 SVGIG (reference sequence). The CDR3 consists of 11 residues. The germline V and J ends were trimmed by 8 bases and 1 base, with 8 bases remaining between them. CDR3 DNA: TGTGCCCGGAAACAGAACACTGAAGCTTTCTTT. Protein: CARKQNTEAFF.

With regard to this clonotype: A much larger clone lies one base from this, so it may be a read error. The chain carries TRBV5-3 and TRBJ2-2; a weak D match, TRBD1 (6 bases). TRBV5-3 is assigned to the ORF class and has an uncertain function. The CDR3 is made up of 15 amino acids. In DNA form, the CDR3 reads TGTGCCAGCAGCTCGACAGGACTGAACACCGGGGAGCTGTTTTTT. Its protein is CASSSTGLNTGELFF.

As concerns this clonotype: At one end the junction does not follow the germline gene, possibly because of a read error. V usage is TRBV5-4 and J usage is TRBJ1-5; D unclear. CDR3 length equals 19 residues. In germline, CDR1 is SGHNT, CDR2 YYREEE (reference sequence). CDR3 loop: CASSLAPLRGRGRRSAPAF. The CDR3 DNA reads TGTGCCAGCAGCTTGGCCCCACTGAGAGGACGGGGAAGGAGGTCAGCCCCAGCATTT.

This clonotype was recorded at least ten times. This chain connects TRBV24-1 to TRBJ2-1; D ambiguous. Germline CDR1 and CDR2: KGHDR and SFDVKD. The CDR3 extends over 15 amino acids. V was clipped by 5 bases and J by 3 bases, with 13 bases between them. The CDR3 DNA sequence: TGTGCCACCAGTGTCACCAAAGGCCACTACAATGAGCAGTTCTTC. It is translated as CATSVTKGHYNEQFF.

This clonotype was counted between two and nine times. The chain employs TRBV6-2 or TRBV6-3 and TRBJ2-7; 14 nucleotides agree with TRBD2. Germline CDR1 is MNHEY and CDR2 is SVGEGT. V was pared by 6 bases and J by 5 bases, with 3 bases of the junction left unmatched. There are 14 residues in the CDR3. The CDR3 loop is CASRWGLAGDEQYF. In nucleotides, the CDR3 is TGTGCCAGCAGGTGGGGACTAGCGGGAGACGAGCAGTACTTC.

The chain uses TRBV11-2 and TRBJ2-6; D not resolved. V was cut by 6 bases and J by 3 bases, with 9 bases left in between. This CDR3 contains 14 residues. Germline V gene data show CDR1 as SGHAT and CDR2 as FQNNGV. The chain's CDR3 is CASSLAGGANVLTF. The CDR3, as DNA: TGTGCCAGCAGTCTTGCCGGTGGGGCCAACGTCCTGACTTTC. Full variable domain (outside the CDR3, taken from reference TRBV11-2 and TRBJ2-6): EAGVAQSPRYKIIEKRQSVAFWCNPISGHATLYWYQQILGQGPKLLIQFQNNGVVDDSQLPKDRFSAERLKGVDSTLKIQPAKLEDSAVYLCASSLAGGANVLTFGAGSRLTVL.

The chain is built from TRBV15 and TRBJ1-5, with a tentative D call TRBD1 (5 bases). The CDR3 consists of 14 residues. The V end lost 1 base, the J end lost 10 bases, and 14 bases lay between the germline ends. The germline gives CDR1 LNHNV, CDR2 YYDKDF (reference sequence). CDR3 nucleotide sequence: TGTGCCACCAGCAGAGGCCTCGGGGCTCTCCCCCAGCATTTT. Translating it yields CATSRGLGALPQHF.

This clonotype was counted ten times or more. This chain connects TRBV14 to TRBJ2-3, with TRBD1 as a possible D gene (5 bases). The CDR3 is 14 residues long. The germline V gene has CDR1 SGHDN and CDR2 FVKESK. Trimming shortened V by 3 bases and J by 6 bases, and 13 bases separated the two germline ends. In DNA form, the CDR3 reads TGTGCCAGCAGCCAGGACACAGCGTCCGATACGCAGTATTTT. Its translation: CASSQDTASDTQYF. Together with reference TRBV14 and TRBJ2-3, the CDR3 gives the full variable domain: EAGVTQFPSHSVIEKGQTVTLRCDPISGHDNLYWYRRVMGKEIKFLLHFVKESKQDESGMPNNRFLAERTGGTYSTLKVQPAELEDSGVYFCASSQDTASDTQYFGPGTRLTVL.

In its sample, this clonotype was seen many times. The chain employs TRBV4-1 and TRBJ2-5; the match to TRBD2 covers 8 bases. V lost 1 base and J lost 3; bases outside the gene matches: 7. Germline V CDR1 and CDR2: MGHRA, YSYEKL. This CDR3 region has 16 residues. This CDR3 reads CASSQGTRGRKETQYF. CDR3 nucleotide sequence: TGCGCCAGCAGCCAAGGCACTCGCGGGAGGAAAGAGACCCAGTACTTC.

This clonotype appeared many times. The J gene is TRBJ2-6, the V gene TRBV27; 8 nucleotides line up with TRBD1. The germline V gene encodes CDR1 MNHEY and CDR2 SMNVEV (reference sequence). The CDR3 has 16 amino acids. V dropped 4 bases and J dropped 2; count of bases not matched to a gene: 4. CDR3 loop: CASSSQGATGANVLTF. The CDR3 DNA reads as TGTGCCAGCAGTTCTCAGGGGGCAACTGGGGCCAACGTCCTGACTTTC.

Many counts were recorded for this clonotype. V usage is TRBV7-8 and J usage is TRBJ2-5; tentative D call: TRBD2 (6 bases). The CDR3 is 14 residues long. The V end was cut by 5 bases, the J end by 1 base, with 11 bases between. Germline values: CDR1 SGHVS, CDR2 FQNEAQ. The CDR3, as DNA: TGTGCCAGCAGCGCACCGGGACTCCAAGAGACCCAGTACTTC. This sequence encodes CASSAPGLQETQYF.

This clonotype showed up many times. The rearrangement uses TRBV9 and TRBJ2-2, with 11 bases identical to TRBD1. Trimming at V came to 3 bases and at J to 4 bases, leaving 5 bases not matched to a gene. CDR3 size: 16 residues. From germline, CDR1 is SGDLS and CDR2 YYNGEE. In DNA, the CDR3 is TGTGCCAGCAGCGCTGGACAGGGGGCGCCCACCGGGGAGCTGTTTTTT. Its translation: CASSAGQGAPTGELFF.

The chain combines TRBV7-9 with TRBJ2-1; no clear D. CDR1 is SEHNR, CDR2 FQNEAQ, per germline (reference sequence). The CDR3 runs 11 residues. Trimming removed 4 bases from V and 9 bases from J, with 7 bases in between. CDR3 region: CASSSLGEQFF. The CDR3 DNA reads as TGTGCCAGCAGCTCGCTAGGTGAGCAGTTCTTC.

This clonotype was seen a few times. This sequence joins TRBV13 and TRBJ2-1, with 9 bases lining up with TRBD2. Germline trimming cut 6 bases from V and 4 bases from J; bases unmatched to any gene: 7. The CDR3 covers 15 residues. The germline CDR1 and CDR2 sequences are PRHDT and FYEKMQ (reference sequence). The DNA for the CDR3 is TGTGCCAGCAGTCACTCGGGACTAGCTTACAATGAGCAGTTCTTC. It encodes CASSHSGLAYNEQFF.

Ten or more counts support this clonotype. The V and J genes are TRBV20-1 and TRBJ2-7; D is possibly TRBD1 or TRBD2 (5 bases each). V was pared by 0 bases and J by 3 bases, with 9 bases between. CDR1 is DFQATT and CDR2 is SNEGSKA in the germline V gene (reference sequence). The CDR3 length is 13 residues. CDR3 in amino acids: CSAREGVGYEQYF. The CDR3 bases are TGCAGTGCTAGAGAGGGGGTCGGCTACGAGCAGTACTTC.

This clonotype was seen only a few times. CDR3 sequence: CASSGGMNTEAFF. The CDR3 nucleotides are TGTGCCAGTTCCGGAGGGATGAACACTGAAGCTTTCTTT. The chain recombines TRBV27 with TRBJ1-1; no clear D gene. Trimming took off 9 bases at V and 0 bases at J, with 11 bases between the two ends. Germline V gives CDR1 MNHEY, CDR2 SMNVEV (reference sequence). CDR3 size: 13 residues.

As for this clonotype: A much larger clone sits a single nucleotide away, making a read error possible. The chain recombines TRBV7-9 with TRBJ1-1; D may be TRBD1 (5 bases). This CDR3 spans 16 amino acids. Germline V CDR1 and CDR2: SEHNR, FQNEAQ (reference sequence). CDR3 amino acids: CAGSPIDSVWGTEAFF. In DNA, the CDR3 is TGTGCCGGCAGCCCTATCGACAGTGTCTGGGGGACTGAAGCTTTCTTT.

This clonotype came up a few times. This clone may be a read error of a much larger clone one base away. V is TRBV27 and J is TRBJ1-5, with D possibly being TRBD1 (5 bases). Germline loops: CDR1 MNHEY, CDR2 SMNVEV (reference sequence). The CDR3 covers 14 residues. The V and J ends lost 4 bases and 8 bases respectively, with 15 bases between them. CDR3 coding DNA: TGTGCCAGCAGTTCCCTGGGGCGGTCCAAGCCCCAGCATTTT. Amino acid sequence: CASSSLGRSKPQHF.

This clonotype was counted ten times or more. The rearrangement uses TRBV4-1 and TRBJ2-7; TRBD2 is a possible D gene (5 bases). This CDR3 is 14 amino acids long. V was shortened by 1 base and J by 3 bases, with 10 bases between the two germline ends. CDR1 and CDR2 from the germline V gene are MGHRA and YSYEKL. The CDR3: CASSQVGDIYEQYF. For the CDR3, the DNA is TGCGCCAGCAGCCAAGTCGGGGATATCTACGAGCAGTACTTC.